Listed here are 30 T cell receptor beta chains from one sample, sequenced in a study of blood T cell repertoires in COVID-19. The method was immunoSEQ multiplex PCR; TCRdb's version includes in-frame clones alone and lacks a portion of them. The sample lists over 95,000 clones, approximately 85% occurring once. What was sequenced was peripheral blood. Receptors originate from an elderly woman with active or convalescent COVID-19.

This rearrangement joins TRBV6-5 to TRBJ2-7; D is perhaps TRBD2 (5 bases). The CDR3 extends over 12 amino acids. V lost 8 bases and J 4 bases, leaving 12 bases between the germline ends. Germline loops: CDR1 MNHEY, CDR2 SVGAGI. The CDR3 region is CASSQEGYEQYF. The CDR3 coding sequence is TGTGCCAGCTCCCAAGAGGGTTACGAGCAGTACTTC.

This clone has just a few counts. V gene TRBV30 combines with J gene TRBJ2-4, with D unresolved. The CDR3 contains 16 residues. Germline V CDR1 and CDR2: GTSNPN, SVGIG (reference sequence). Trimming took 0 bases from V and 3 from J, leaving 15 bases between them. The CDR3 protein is CAWSVRSTLGKNIQYF. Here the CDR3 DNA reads TGTGCCTGGAGTGTACGTTCGACTTTGGGCAAAAACATTCAGTACTTC.

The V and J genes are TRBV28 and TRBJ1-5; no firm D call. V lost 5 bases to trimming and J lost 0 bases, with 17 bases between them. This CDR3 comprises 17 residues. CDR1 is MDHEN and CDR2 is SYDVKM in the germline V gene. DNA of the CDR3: TGTGCCAGCAGTGGGCTTGGGCTCCCATATAGCAATCAGCCCCAGCATTTT. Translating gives CASSGLGLPYSNQPQHF.

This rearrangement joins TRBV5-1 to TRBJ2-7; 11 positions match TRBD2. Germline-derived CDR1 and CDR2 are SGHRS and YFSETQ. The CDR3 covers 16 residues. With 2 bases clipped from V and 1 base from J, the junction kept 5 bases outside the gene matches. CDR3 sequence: CASSFGLAGFSYEQYF. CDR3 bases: TGCGCCAGCAGCTTCGGACTAGCGGGTTTTTCCTACGAGCAGTACTTC.

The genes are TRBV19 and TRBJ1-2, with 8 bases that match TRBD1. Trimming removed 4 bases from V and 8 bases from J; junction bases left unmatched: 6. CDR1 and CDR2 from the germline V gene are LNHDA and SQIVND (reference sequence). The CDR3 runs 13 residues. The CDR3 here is CASSTRTGRGYTF. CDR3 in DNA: TGTGCCAGTAGTACGCGGACAGGGAGAGGCTACACCTTC.

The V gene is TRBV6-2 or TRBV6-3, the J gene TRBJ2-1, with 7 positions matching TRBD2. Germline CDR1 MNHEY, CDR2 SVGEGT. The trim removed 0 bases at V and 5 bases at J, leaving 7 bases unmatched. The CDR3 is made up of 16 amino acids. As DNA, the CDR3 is TGTGCCAGCAGTTACTCGGTCCAGCGGGGAAACAATGAGCAGTTCTTC. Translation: CASSYSVQRGNNEQFF.

Here the CDR3 DNA reads TGCGCCAGCAGCACAGGGACTAGCGGGACGGAGACCCAGTACTTC. It specifies CASSTGTSGTETQYF. This sequence joins TRBV5-1 and TRBJ2-5; TRBD2 agrees at 13 bases. Per the germline V gene, CDR1 is SGHRS and CDR2 is YFSETQ. V shed 4 bases and J 5 bases; nucleotides not matched to a gene: 5. The length of the CDR3 is 15 residues.

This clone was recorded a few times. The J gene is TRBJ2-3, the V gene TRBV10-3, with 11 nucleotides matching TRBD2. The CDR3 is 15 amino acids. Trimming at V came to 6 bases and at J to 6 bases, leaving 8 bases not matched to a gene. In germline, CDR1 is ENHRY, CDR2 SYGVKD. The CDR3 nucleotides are TGTGCCATCAGCGACTTAGCGGGAGGGCCGGATACGCAGTATTTT. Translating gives CAISDLAGGPDTQYF.

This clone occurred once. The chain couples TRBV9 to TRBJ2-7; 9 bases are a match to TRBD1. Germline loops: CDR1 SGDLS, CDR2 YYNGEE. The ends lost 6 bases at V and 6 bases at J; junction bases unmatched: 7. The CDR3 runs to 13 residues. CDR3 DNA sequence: TGTGCCAGCAACACAGGGGGCCAGGGCGAGCAGTACTTC. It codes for CASNTGGQGEQYF.

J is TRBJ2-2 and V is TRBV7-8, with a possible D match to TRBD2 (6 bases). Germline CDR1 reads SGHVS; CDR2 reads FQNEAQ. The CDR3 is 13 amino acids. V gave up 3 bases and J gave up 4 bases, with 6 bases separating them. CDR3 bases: TGTGCCAGCAGCTTTAGCGGCACCGGGGAGCTGTTTTTT. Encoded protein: CASSFSGTGELFF.

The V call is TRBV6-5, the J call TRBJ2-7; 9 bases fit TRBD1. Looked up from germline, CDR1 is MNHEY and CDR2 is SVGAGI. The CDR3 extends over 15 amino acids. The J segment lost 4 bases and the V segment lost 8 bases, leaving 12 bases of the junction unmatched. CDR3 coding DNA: TGTGCCAGCGAAGAATTCGGGACAGGGTCGTACGAGCAGTACTTC. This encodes CASEEFGTGSYEQYF.

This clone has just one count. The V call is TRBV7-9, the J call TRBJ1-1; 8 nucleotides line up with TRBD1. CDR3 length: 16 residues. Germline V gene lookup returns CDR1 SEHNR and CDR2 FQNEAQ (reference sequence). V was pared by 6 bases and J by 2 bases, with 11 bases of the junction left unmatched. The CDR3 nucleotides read TGTGCCAGCAGTCCCACAGGGGGGGATCGTAACACTGAAGCTTTCTTT. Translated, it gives CASSPTGGDRNTEAFF.

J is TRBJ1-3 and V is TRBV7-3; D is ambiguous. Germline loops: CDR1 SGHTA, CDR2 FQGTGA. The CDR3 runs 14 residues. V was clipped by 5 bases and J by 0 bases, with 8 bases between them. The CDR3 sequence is CASSRSNSGNTIYF. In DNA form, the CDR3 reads TGTGCCAGCAGCCGGTCAAACTCTGGAAACACCATATATTTT.

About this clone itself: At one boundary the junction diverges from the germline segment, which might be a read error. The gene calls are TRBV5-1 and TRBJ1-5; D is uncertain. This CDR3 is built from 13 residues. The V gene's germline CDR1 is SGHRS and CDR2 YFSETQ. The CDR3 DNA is TGTGCCAGCAGTGTTGGCCTGGATCAGCCCCAGCATTTT. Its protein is CASSVGLDQPQHF.

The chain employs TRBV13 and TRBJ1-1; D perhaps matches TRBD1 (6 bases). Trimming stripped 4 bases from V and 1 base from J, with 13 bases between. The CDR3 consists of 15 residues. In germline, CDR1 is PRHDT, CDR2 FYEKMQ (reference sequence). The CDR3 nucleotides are TGTGCCAGCAGCTCGTGGGGGCTCACGAACACTGAAGCTTTCTTT. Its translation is CASSSWGLTNTEAFF. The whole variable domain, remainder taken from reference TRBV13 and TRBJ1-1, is AAGVIQSPRHLIKEKRETATLKCYPIPRHDTVYWYQQGPGQDPQFLISFYEKMQSDKGSIPDRFSAQQFSDYHSELNMSSLELGDSALYFCASSSWGLTNTEAFFGQGTRLTVV.

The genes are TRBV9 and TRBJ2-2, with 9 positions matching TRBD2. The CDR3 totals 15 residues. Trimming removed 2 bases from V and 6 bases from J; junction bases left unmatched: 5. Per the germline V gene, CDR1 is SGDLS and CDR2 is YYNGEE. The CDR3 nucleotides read TGTGCCAGCAGCGTTACCGGGACTAGCCCCGGGGAGCTGTTTTTT. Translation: CASSVTGTSPGELFF.

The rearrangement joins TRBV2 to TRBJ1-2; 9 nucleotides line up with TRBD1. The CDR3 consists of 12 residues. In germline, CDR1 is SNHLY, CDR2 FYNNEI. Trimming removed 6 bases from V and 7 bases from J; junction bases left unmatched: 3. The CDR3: CASRWTGVGYTF. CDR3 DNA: TGTGCCAGCAGGTGGACAGGGGTTGGCTACACCTTC.

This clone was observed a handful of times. This chain's CDR3 is CASSLTPGSPLHF. Here the CDR3 DNA reads TGTGCCAGCAGCTTAACGCCCGGTTCACCCCTCCACTTT. This chain joins TRBV7-3 and TRBJ1-6; the D is unclear. Germline values: CDR1 SGHTA, CDR2 FQGTGA. The CDR3 totals 13 residues. The V and J ends lost 0 bases and 9 bases respectively, with 6 bases between them.

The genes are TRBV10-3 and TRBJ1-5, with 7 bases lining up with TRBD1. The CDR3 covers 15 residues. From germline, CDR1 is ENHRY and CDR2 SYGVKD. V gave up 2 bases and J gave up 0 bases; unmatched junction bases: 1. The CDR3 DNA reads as TGTGCCATCAGTGAGACAGGGGCTAGCAATCAGCCCCAGCATTTT. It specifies CAISETGASNQPQHF.

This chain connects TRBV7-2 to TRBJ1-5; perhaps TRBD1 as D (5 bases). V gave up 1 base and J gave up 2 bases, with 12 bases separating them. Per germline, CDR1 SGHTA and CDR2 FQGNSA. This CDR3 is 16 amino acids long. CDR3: CASSLGLGVGNQPQHF. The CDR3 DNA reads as TGTGCCAGCAGCTTAGGACTAGGGGTGGGCAATCAGCCCCAGCATTTT.

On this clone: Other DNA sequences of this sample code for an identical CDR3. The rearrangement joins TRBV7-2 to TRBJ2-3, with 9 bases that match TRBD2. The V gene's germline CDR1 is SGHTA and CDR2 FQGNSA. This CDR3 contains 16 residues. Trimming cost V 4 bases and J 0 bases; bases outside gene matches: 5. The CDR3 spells CASSSLAGTSTDTQYF. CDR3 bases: TGTGCCAGCAGCTCGCTAGCGGGAACTAGCACAGATACGCAGTATTTT.

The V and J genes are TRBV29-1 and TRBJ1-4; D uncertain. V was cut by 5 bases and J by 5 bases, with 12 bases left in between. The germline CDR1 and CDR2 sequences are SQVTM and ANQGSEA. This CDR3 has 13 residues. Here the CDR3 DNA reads TGCAGCGTTCGGGGTGGAGGGAATGAAAAACTGTTTTTT. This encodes CSVRGGGNEKLFF.

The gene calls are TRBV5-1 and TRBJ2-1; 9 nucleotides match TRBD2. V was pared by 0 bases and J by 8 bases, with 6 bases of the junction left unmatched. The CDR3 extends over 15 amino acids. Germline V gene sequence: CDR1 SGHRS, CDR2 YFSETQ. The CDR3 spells CASSLVAGGPYEQFF. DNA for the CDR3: TGCGCCAGCAGCTTGGTTGCGGGAGGGCCCTATGAGCAGTTCTTC. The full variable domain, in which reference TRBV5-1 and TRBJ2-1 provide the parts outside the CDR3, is KAGVTQTPRYLIKTRGQQVTLSCSPISGHRSVSWYQQTPGQGLQFLFEYFSETQRNKGNFPGRFSGRQFSNSRSEMNVSTLELGDSALYLCASSLVAGGPYEQFFGPGTRLTVL.

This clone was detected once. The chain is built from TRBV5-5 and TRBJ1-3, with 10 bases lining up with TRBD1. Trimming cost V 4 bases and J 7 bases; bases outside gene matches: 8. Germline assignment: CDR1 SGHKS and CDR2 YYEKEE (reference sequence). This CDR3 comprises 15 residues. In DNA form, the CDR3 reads TGTGCCAGCAGCCCAGTCCCGGGACAGGGGAACACCATATATTTT. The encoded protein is CASSPVPGQGNTIYF. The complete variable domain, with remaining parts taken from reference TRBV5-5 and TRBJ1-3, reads DAGVTQSPTHLIKTRGQQVTLRCSPISGHKSVSWYQQVLGQGPQFIFQYYEKEERGRGNFPDRFSARQFPNYSSELNVNALLLGDSALYLCASSPVPGQGNTIYFGEGSWLTVV.

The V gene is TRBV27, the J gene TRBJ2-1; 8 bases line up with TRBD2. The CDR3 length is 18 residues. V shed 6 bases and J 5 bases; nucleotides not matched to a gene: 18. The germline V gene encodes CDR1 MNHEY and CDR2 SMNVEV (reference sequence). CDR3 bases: TGTGCCAGCAGGCAGACTAGCGAAAATGGGGCCCGGAACAATGAGCAGTTCTTC. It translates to CASRQTSENGARNNEQFF.

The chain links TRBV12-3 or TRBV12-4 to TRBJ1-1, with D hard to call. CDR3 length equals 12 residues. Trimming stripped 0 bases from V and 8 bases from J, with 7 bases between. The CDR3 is CASSLAGREAFF. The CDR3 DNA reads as TGTGCCAGCAGTTTAGCGGGCAGAGAAGCTTTCTTT.

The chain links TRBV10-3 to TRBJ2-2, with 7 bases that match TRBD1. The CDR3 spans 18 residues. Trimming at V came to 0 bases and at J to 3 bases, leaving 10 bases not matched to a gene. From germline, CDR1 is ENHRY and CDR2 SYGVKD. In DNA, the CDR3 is TGTGCCATCAGTGAGTCGACAGGGAAAGCCCCTCACACCGGGGAGCTGTTTTTT. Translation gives CAISESTGKAPHTGELFF.

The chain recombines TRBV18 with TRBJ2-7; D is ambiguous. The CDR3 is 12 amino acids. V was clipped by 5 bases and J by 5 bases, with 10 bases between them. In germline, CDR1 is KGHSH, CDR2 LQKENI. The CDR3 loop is CASSETPNEQYF. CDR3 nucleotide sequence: TGTGCCAGCTCAGAGACTCCAAACGAGCAGTACTTC. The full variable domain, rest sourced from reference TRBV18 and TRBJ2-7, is NAGVMQNPRHLVRRRGQEARLRCSPMKGHSHVYWYRQLPEEGLKFMVYLQKENIIDESGMPKERFSAEFPKEGPSILRIQQVVRGDSAAYFCASSETPNEQYFGPGTRLTVT.

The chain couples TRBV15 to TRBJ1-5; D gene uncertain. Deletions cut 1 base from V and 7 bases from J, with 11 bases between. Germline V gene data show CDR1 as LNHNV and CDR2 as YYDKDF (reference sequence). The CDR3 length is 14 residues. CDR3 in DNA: TGTGCCACCAGCAGAGGCGGCGCAAGCCAGCCCCAGCATTTT. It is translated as CATSRGGASQPQHF.

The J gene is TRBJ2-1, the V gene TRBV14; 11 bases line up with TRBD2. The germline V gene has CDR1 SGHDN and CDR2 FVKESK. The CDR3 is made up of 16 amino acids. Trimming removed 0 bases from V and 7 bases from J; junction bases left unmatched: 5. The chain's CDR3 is CASSQDSGRERNEQFF. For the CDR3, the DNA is TGTGCCAGCAGCCAAGATAGCGGGAGGGAAAGGAATGAGCAGTTCTTC.